The clone carrying this T cell receptor beta chain was observed many times. The record originates from a study of T cells in Graves' hyperthyroidism and ophthalmopathy. Regions amplified from RNA transcripts were the TCR beta CDR3 regions. With the HTBI primer set, the TCR CDR3 went through a first round of RT-PCR. TCRdb re-analysed the multiplex PCR reads in MiXCR, keeping a single row per CDR3 protein. This table has 200,000 to 250,000 distinct CDR3 sequences, around 17% appearing once. The TCR originated in a man in his forties with Graves' hyperthyroidism. The sequencing input was blood.

The CDR3: CASSNPGTGNETQYF. The CDR3 DNA sequence: TGTGCCAGCAGCAACCCCGGGACAGGGAATGAGACCCAGTACTTC. The chain carries TRBV9 and TRBJ2-5, with 9 bases fitting TRBD1. Trimming at V came to 4 bases and at J to 5 bases, leaving 9 bases not matched to a gene. Germline V gene data show CDR1 as SGDLS and CDR2 as YYNGEE. The CDR3 totals 15 residues.